This TCR beta chain was identified during a study of blood T cell repertoires in COVID-19. Turning to the study itself: T cells, B-cell-depleted T cells, or PBMCs provided the cDNA or gDNA that served as material.

Authors' data handling: Counts of nucleated cells, estimated from reference gene primer amplification, were obtained. Here immunoSEQ multiplex PCR was the method, and the copy in TCRdb shows in-frame clones only, minus some. The D gene and trimming were derived from the DNA, and the V and J assignments and clone size from that table. This sample has fewer than 350,000 clones; around 90% occur once, and the top ten carry about 2.3%. The CDR3 consists of 13 residues. V was trimmed by 3 bases and J by 1 base, leaving 6 bases between them. CDR1 and CDR2 from the germline V gene are MNHNS and SASEGT. The TCR originated in a woman aged 40 to 49 with acute COVID-19. Specimen: PBMCs or T cells enriched from blood (not recorded which). This rearrangement joins TRBV6-1 to TRBJ1-2, with D unresolved. The CDR3 nucleotides read TGTGCCAGCAGTGAGGCCTTTAACTATGGCTACACCTTC. It encodes CASSEAFNYGYTF.